Below, 32 T cell receptor beta chains from the same sample are listed, as sequenced in a study of Ad26.COV2.S vaccination and SARS-CoV-2 variants. The treatment here: roughly 20 received Ad26.COV2.S at low or high dose, single or two shots; roughly five received placebo; per-sample allocation not given. Specimen acquisition occurred on day 63 following the initial vaccine or placebo injection. Sequenced by immunoSEQ multiplex PCR; TCRdb stores in-frame clones only, minus some. The repertoire consists of about 350,000 clones, with less than 90% occurring once and the leading ten covering around 10%. This specimen was peripheral blood, taken in a trial of Ad26.COV2.S vaccine versus placebo. All receptors derive from a person aged 18-60 years who received the Ad26.COV2.S COVID-19 vaccine or a placebo.

This sequence joins TRBV6-1 and TRBJ1-4; D not resolved. Per the germline V gene, CDR1 is MNHNS and CDR2 is SASEGT. Trimming shortened V by 2 bases and J by 6 bases, and 7 bases separated the two germline ends. The CDR3 is 13 amino acids. The CDR3, as DNA: TGTGCCAGCAGTGAATTGCCGGATGAAAAACTGTTTTTT. It yields the protein CASSELPDEKLFF.

V and J are TRBV7-9 and TRBJ2-3; the match to TRBD2 covers 10 bases. Trimming cost V 2 bases and J 1 base; bases outside gene matches: 3. This CDR3 comprises 16 residues. Germline V lookup: CDR1 SEHNR, CDR2 FQNEAQ (reference sequence). CDR3 sequence reads: CASSLLLAGGTDTQYF. The CDR3 nucleotides are TGTGCCAGCAGCTTATTGCTAGCGGGAGGCACAGATACGCAGTATTTT.

The rearrangement joins TRBV6-5 to TRBJ1-1; D unclear. Trimming left V 7 bases short and J 1 base short, with 13 bases between. The CDR3 spans 14 residues. The germline CDR1 and CDR2 sequences are MNHEY and SVGAGI. CDR3 residues: CASKEDVRNTEAFF. The CDR3 DNA reads as TGTGCCAGCAAGGAGGACGTCAGGAACACTGAAGCTTTCTTT.

The chain's CDR3 is CASWGQGSQSPLHF. The DNA for the CDR3 is TGTGCCAGCTGGGGACAGGGGTCCCAATCACCCCTCCACTTT. The V and J genes are TRBV28 and TRBJ1-6, with TRBD1 identical over 10 bases. The V gene end was trimmed by 8 bases and the J gene end by 10 bases; junction bases not matched to a gene: 8. This CDR3 comprises 14 residues. CDR1 and CDR2 from the germline V gene are MDHEN and SYDVKM.

The V call is TRBV20-1, the J call TRBJ2-7; D gene unclear. Germline V lookup: CDR1 DFQATT, CDR2 SNEGSKA (reference sequence). This CDR3 region has 12 residues. V lost 3 bases and J 4 bases, leaving 10 bases between the germline ends. CDR3 protein: CSASWATYEQYF. DNA of the CDR3: TGCAGTGCTAGTTGGGCGACTTACGAGCAGTACTTC.

The chain has TRBV28 and TRBJ1-6, with 9 bases that match TRBD1. The CDR3 contains 15 residues. The germline CDR1 and CDR2 sequences are MDHEN and SYDVKM. Unmatched junction bases numbered 11, after V lost 6 bases and J lost 11 bases. CDR3 protein: CASSPPRDRATPLHF. The CDR3 DNA sequence: TGTGCCAGCAGCCCCCCGAGGGACAGGGCTACACCCCTCCACTTT.

V is TRBV6-5 and J is TRBJ1-1, with a possible D match to TRBD1 (5 bases). Germline V gene sequence: CDR1 MNHEY, CDR2 SVGAGI. The CDR3 totals 15 residues. The V gene lost 6 bases and the J gene lost 2 bases, with 16 bases spanning the gap. This chain's CDR3 is CASSHSPTANTEAFF. CDR3 DNA sequence: TGTGCCAGCAGCCACTCCCCGACAGCCAACACTGAAGCTTTCTTT.

This chain connects TRBV18 to TRBJ2-7; possibly TRBD1 or TRBD2 for D (5 bases each). Germline CDR1 and CDR2: KGHSH and LQKENI. Between the trimmed V and J ends, which lost 6 bases and 6 bases, there was a span of 15 bases. There are 13 residues in the CDR3. CDR3: CASSPGTAREQYF. The CDR3 bases are TGTGCCAGCTCCCCCGGGACCGCCCGCGAGCAGTACTTC.

This sequence joins TRBV19 and TRBJ2-1, with 7 bases matching TRBD2. In germline, CDR1 is LNHDA, CDR2 SQIVND (reference sequence). This CDR3 comprises 15 residues. The V and J ends lost 7 bases and 7 bases, in that order; junction bases with no gene match: 13. CDR3 DNA sequence: TGTGCCAGTACCCCCCCCGTCGCGGGGGTGAATGAGCAGTTCTTC. Translated, it gives CASTPPVAGVNEQFF.

The chain combines TRBV2 with TRBJ2-7; 9 bases fit TRBD1. J lost 6 bases, V lost 7 bases, and 13 bases had no gene match. The CDR3 has 15 residues. Germline assignment: CDR1 SNHLY and CDR2 FYNNEI. The CDR3 region has the DNA TGTGCCAGCACCCGGACAGGGGTGGTGGGTCTCGAGCAGTACTTC. This encodes CASTRTGVVGLEQYF.

The chain carries TRBV10-3 and TRBJ2-1; D call uncertain. The V end was cut by 7 bases, the J end by 2 bases, with 9 bases between. From germline, CDR1 is ENHRY and CDR2 SYGVKD. This CDR3 spans 13 amino acids. The CDR3 region has the DNA TGTGCCATCAAATCCGAGACCTACAATGAGCAGTTCTTC. It yields the protein CAIKSETYNEQFF.

Comments on this clone: Other DNA sequences of this sample code for an identical CDR3. V gene TRBV4-1 combines with J gene TRBJ1-2, with a tentative D call TRBD1 (5 bases). From germline, CDR1 is MGHRA and CDR2 YSYEKL. V lost 1 base to trimming and J lost 6 bases, with 12 bases between them. The CDR3 is 14 residues long. CDR3 nucleotide sequence: TGCGCCAGCAGCCAAGTAAGAGGGGAGGATGGCTACACCTTC. The encoded protein is CASSQVRGEDGYTF.

As concerns this clone: Additional DNA sequences in this sample encode the identical CDR3. The rearrangement joins TRBV7-3 to TRBJ1-1, with a weak D call TRBD1 (5 bases). Germline values: CDR1 SGHTA, CDR2 FQGTGA. Between the trimmed V and J ends, which lost 5 bases and 1 base, there was a span of 8 bases. The CDR3 is 13 residues long. For the CDR3, the DNA is TGTGCCAGCAGCCTCACAGGGAACACTGAAGCTTTCTTT. Protein sequence: CASSLTGNTEAFF.

This clone was counted a few times. The chain uses TRBV3-1 (or the pseudogene TRBV3-2) and TRBJ2-2; the D gene could be TRBD1 or TRBD2 (6 bases each). The CDR3 length is 15 residues. V gave up 4 bases and J gave up 3 bases, with 12 bases separating them. Germline CDR1 is LGHDT and CDR2 is YNNKEL (reference sequence). The CDR3 sequence is CASSRRGLDTGELFF. As DNA, the CDR3 is TGTGCCAGCAGCCGTCGGGGGCTGGACACCGGGGAGCTGTTTTTT.

The chain is built from TRBV7-2 and TRBJ1-3, with D possibly being TRBD1 (5 bases). This CDR3 is built from 16 residues. The V end was cut by 5 bases, the J end by 4 bases, with 18 bases between. Germline-derived CDR1 and CDR2 are SGHTA and FQGNSA. The CDR3: CASSHPGRVPGNTIYF. The CDR3 DNA sequence: TGTGCCAGCAGCCACCCGGGACGGGTGCCCGGAAACACCATATATTTT.

As concerns this clone: The sample has other DNA sequences that encode this CDR3 too. V usage is TRBV19 and J usage is TRBJ1-1; TRBD1 matches at 7 bases. Germline V gene lookup returns CDR1 LNHDA and CDR2 SQIVND (reference sequence). The V gene end was trimmed by 4 bases and the J gene end by 2 bases; junction bases not matched to a gene: 4. CDR3 length: 14 residues. The CDR3 region has the DNA TGTGCCAGTAGTAGAGGGACAGTAAACACTGAAGCTTTCTTT. Translation: CASSRGTVNTEAFF. The whole variable domain, filled in from reference TRBV19 and TRBJ1-1, reads DGGITQSPKYLFRKEGQNVTLSCEQNLNHDAMYWYRQDPGQGLRLIYYSQIVNDFQKGDIAEGYSVSREKKESFPLTVTSAQKNPTAFYLCASSRGTVNTEAFFGQGTRLTVV.

With regard to this clone: The sample contains more than one DNA sequence encoding this CDR3. The V and J genes are TRBV3-1 (or the pseudogene TRBV3-2) and TRBJ2-3, with D unresolved. The CDR3 runs to 12 residues. Germline-derived CDR1 and CDR2 are LGHDT and YNNKEL (reference sequence). The germline V and J ends were trimmed by 5 bases and 3 bases, with 6 bases remaining between them. CDR3 in DNA: TGTGCCAGCAGCGTTAGTACAGATACGCAGTATTTT. This translates into CASSVSTDTQYF.

This rearrangement joins TRBV28 to TRBJ1-1, with D possibly matching TRBD1 (6 bases). The CDR3 length is 14 residues. Trimming took 5 bases from V and 6 from J, leaving 16 bases between them. Germline-derived CDR1 and CDR2 are MDHEN and SYDVKM. CDR3 sequence: CASSTPSGVAEAFF. CDR3 sequence (DNA): TGTGCCAGCAGTACCCCATCAGGGGTAGCTGAAGCTTTCTTT.

The chain is built from TRBV6-2 or TRBV6-3 and TRBJ2-3; D uncertain. The V and J ends lost 5 bases and 6 bases respectively, with 6 bases between them. The germline CDR1 and CDR2 sequences are MNHEY and SVGEGT. The CDR3 runs to 11 residues. DNA of the CDR3: TGTGCCAGCAGTCCCTTCGATACGCAGTATTTT. Amino acid sequence: CASSPFDTQYF.

This clone was picked up one time. In DNA, the CDR3 is TGTGCCAGCAGCTTGGCTAGTCCCCAAGAGACCCAGTACTTC. Translating gives CASSLASPQETQYF. This chain connects TRBV5-6 to TRBJ2-5; no reliable D call. This CDR3 is 14 amino acids long. Trimming took off 0 bases at V and 1 base at J, with 7 bases between the two ends. CDR1 and CDR2 from the germline V gene are SGHDT and YYEEEE.

Comments on this clone: Other DNA sequences in this sample translate to the same CDR3. This chain uses TRBV5-4 with TRBJ1-5, with D unclear. The CDR3 contains 14 residues. The germline gives CDR1 SGHNT, CDR2 YYREEE (reference sequence). Trimming took off 0 bases at V and 0 bases at J, with 4 bases between the two ends. The CDR3 DNA reads as TGTGCCAGCAGCTTGGGGGGTAGCAATCAGCCCCAGCATTTT. It translates to CASSLGGSNQPQHF.

The J gene is TRBJ1-2, the V gene TRBV28; 7 bases are shared with TRBD1. J was trimmed by 5 bases and V by 7 bases; bases with no gene match: 10. Germline V gives CDR1 MDHEN, CDR2 SYDVKM. This CDR3 has 14 residues. CDR3 nucleotide sequence: TGTGCCAGCATCGCTCGACAGGGAAAATATGGCTACACCTTC. Translation: CASIARQGKYGYTF.

The J gene is TRBJ2-7, the V gene TRBV7-2; D is uncertain. The V gene's germline CDR1 is SGHTA and CDR2 FQGNSA. Trimming removed 5 bases from V and 2 bases from J, with 22 bases in between. CDR3 length equals 17 residues. CDR3 nucleotide sequence: TGTGCCAGCAGCCTTAACTCTGGAAGGCCCTTACCCTACGAGCAGTACTTC. Translating it yields CASSLNSGRPLPYEQYF.

The chain carries TRBV6-4 and TRBJ2-2; TRBD2 agrees at 7 bases. Germline CDR1 MRHNA, CDR2 SNTAGT. This CDR3 region has 14 residues. V was clipped by 4 bases and J by 5 bases; unmatched bases: 4. CDR3 in amino acids: CASSVQGGTGELFF. Written as DNA, the CDR3 is TGTGCCAGCAGTGTTCAGGGAGGGACCGGGGAGCTGTTTTTT.

V usage is TRBV7-7 and J usage is TRBJ2-5, with 10 bases lining up with TRBD2. The CDR3 length is 16 residues. The germline gives CDR1 SSHAT, CDR2 FNYEAQ (reference sequence). V shed 5 bases, J shed 5 bases, and the junction held 11 bases outside the gene matches. The CDR3 DNA reads TGTGCCAGCAGCACCTTAGCGGGAGGTTCCGGGGAGACCCAGTACTTC. Amino acid sequence: CASSTLAGGSGETQYF.

The chain links TRBV2 to TRBJ2-1; 8 bases agree with TRBD2. The CDR3 consists of 15 residues. V trimming: 6 bases; J trimming: 12 bases; junction bases outside the gene matches: 16. The germline V gene encodes CDR1 SNHLY and CDR2 FYNNEI. The CDR3 nucleotides are TGTGCCAGCAGCGTCCGGGGGGGGTTACGAGCTGGGCAGTTCTTC. Its protein is CASSVRGGLRAGQFF.

This chain uses TRBV4-3 with TRBJ2-7; tentative D call: TRBD1 (6 bases). The V end was cut by 4 bases, the J end by 2 bases, with 12 bases between. CDR1 and CDR2 from the germline V gene are LGHNA and YSLEER. The CDR3 spans 14 residues. The CDR3 DNA sequence: TGCGCCAGCAGCCCGCAGGGACAAACCTACGAGCAGTACTTC. Translated, it gives CASSPQGQTYEQYF.

The chain couples TRBV30 to TRBJ1-4; no clear D gene. Germline CDR1 and CDR2: GTSNPN and SVGIG (reference sequence). The V gene lost 6 bases and the J gene lost 0 bases, with 8 bases spanning the gap. The CDR3 contains 13 residues. The CDR3 DNA reads as TGTGCCTGTCTGTTACCAACTAATGAAAAACTGTTTTTT. Translation gives CACLLPTNEKLFF.

CDR3 sequence reads: CASSRYPDTQYF. The CDR3, as DNA: TGTGCCAGCAGCCGTTATCCAGATACGCAGTATTTT. The J gene is TRBJ2-3, the V gene TRBV28; D is undetermined. The CDR3 is 12 amino acids. Trimming took off 6 bases at V and 4 bases at J, with 8 bases between the two ends. Germline V lookup: CDR1 MDHEN, CDR2 SYDVKM. The complete variable domain, with remaining parts taken from reference TRBV28 and TRBJ2-3, reads DVKVTQSSRYLVKRTGEKVFLECVQDMDHENMFWYRQDPGLGLRLIYFSYDVKMKEKGDIPEGYSVSREKKERFSLILESASTNQTSMYLCASSRYPDTQYFGPGTRLTVL.

The CDR3 DNA reads TGTGCCAGCAGCCAACCACGACTAGCGGGAGCTAATGAGCAGTTCTTC. Its translation: CASSQPRLAGANEQFF. The chain carries TRBV3-1 (or the pseudogene TRBV3-2) and TRBJ2-1, with 12 bases lining up with TRBD2. The V and J ends lost 2 bases and 7 bases, in that order; junction bases with no gene match: 6. CDR1 and CDR2 (germline): LGHDT, YNNKEL (reference sequence). The CDR3 runs to 16 residues.

The chain combines TRBV19 with TRBJ2-7; 7 nucleotides line up with TRBD1. The trim removed 6 bases at V and 1 base at J, leaving 3 bases unmatched. The CDR3 is 13 residues long. From germline, CDR1 is LNHDA and CDR2 SQIVND (reference sequence). This chain's CDR3 is CASSPGQSYEQYF. The CDR3 DNA reads TGTGCCAGTAGCCCGGGACAGTCCTACGAGCAGTACTTC. Complete variable domain (other parts from reference TRBV19 and TRBJ2-7): DGGITQSPKYLFRKEGQNVTLSCEQNLNHDAMYWYRQDPGQGLRLIYYSQIVNDFQKGDIAEGYSVSREKKESFPLTVTSAQKNPTAFYLCASSPGQSYEQYFGPGTRLTVT.

This rearrangement joins TRBV6-5 to TRBJ1-1; 8 nucleotides agree with TRBD1. Trimming at V came to 5 bases and at J to 0 bases, leaving 5 bases not matched to a gene. Germline V lookup: CDR1 MNHEY, CDR2 SVGAGI. This CDR3 has 15 residues. Written as DNA, the CDR3 is TGTGCCAGCAGTACCCCGACAGGGGTGAACACTGAAGCTTTCTTT. Amino acids: CASSTPTGVNTEAFF.